This T cell receptor (beta chain) was recorded in a study of blood T cell repertoires in COVID-19. Study information: Some COVID-19 samples were acute and others convalescent; all came from the United States, Italy and Spain.

Germline values: CDR1 MNHEY, CDR2 SVGEGT. V shed 1 base, J shed 6 bases, and the junction held 4 bases outside the gene matches. The CDR3 covers 14 residues. Assay: immunoSEQ multiplex PCR; the TCRdb copy retains only in-frame clones and omits some. The sample carries fewer than 200,000 clones, roughly 76% recorded once. The source is a woman older than 75 with COVID-19, enrolled during active disease. The sample taken for sequencing was peripheral blood. The chain recombines TRBV6-2 or TRBV6-3 with TRBJ2-7; 9 nucleotides agree with TRBD1. The CDR3 is CASSYWGQGSEQYF. In DNA form, the CDR3 reads TGTGCCAGCAGTTACTGGGGACAGGGAAGCGAGCAGTACTTC.